This T cell receptor (beta chain) was recorded in a study of cytomegalovirus exposure and HLA in healthy donors. The CDR3 totals 14 residues. With 3 bases removed from V and 0 bases from J, the gap between germline ends came to 9 bases. Germline assignment: CDR1 SGHNT and CDR2 YYREEE (reference sequence). The PCR used 60 Vbeta and 13 Jbeta primers. Measured with immunoSEQ multiplex PCR; TCRdb has only the in-frame clones, and not every one. The sample shows about 120,000 clones, roughly 78% of them seen only once. This chain uses TRBV5-4 with TRBJ1-2; D ambiguous. Source material: PBMCs. This TCR came from a man aged 30 to 39 in good health and CMV-seronegative. CDR3 coding DNA: TGTGCCAGCAGCTATGGGAGGACTAACTATGGCTACACCTTC. As protein: CASSYGRTNYGYTF.